These 8 T cell receptor beta chains originate from one sample sequenced in a study of T cells after yellow fever vaccination. Via MiXCR, TCRdb re-called the 5' RACE reads, giving one row per CDR3 protein. Seen here are some 350,000 distinct CDR3 sequences, roughly 4.3% observed once, and the top ten hold around 25%. The sequencing here drew on PBMCs, taken 5 days after the yellow fever booster vaccination. These receptors were obtained from a man younger than 35 who received the YFV17D yellow fever vaccine.

V usage is TRBV12-3 or TRBV12-4 and J usage is TRBJ2-5; TRBD2 agrees at 7 bases. The CDR3 spans 16 residues. V lost 6 bases and J lost 2; bases outside the gene matches: 12. The CDR3 DNA reads TGTGCCAGCAGCACCACCTCGGGGGGAGTTCAAGAGACCCAGTACTTC. This codes for CASSTTSGGVQETQYF.

The sample holds many counts of this clonotype. This sequence joins TRBV5-1 and TRBJ1-1, with D perhaps TRBD1 (6 bases). CDR3 size: 13 residues. Per the germline V gene, CDR1 is SGHRS and CDR2 is YFSETQ. The V and J ends lost 5 bases and 3 bases respectively, with 11 bases between them. This CDR3 is CASRSPGDTEAFF. The CDR3, as DNA: TGCGCCAGCAGATCCCCAGGGGACACTGAAGCTTTCTTT.

This clonotype has just a few counts. This chain connects TRBV18 to TRBJ2-1, with a possible D match to TRBD2 (5 bases). Trimming left V 3 bases short and J 5 bases short, with 8 bases between. The CDR3 contains 13 residues. Germline lookup yields CDR1 KGHSH and CDR2 LQKENI. In DNA form, the CDR3 reads TGTGCCAGCTCACCGTGGACTGACAATGAGCAGTTCTTC. It yields the protein CASSPWTDNEQFF.

At least ten counts were recorded for this clonotype. V usage is TRBV12-3 or TRBV12-4 and J usage is TRBJ2-7; 7 bases are a match to TRBD2. The CDR3 is 15 amino acids. V lost 7 bases and J lost 3; bases outside the gene matches: 12. The CDR3: CASILGPGRGYEQYF. The CDR3, as DNA: TGTGCCAGCATCCTGGGGCCGGGGAGGGGCTACGAGCAGTACTTC.

This chain connects TRBV5-1 to TRBJ2-2; the D call may be TRBD1 or TRBD2 (5 bases each). Germline CDR1 is SGHRS and CDR2 is YFSETQ. V was shortened by 7 bases and J by 0 bases, with 10 bases between the two germline ends. This CDR3 has 14 amino acids. CDR3 coding DNA: TGCGCCAGCGCCTGGGGACCGAACACCGGGGAGCTGTTTTTT. Protein product: CASAWGPNTGELFF.

This rearrangement joins TRBV11-2 to TRBJ2-5; D may correspond to TRBD1 or TRBD2 (5 bases each). This CDR3 is built from 14 residues. Germline CDR1 and CDR2: SGHAT and FQNNGV. Trimming removed 6 bases at V and 0 bases at J, with 11 bases between. CDR3 sequence (DNA): TGTGCCAGCAGGCCGGGACCGTACCAAGAGACCCAGTACTTC. Translation gives CASRPGPYQETQYF.

This clonotype has only a few counts. The V call is TRBV2, the J call TRBJ1-5; D possibly corresponds to TRBD1 (6 bases). Trimming left V 3 bases short and J 5 bases short, with 14 bases between. This CDR3 spans 15 amino acids. Germline V gives CDR1 SNHLY, CDR2 FYNNEI. The CDR3 here is CASSERARGYQPQHF. In DNA form, the CDR3 reads TGTGCCAGCAGTGAGAGGGCTAGGGGGTATCAGCCCCAGCATTTT.

This clonotype was counted at least ten times. The rearrangement joins TRBV7-3 to TRBJ2-2; TRBD1 or TRBD2 may be the D gene (6 bases each). The V and J ends lost 5 bases and 4 bases respectively, with 35 bases between them. The CDR3 length is 22 residues. The germline CDR1 and CDR2 sequences are SGHTA and FQGTGA. The CDR3 sequence is CASSPTAFEGVGGRTITGELFF. CDR3 DNA sequence: TGTGCCAGCAGCCCAACGGCTTTTGAGGGTGTTGGGGGGCGGACAATCACCGGGGAGCTGTTTTTT.